This TCR beta chain was identified in a study of blood T cells in healthy people across ages. This CDR3 is built from 14 residues. Trimming left V 5 bases short and J 0 bases short, with 10 bases between. Germline V gene sequence: CDR1 MNHEY, CDR2 SVGEGT. A second PCR, run for about 7 to 11 cycles, used a sample-barcoded 5' primer plus a J-beta primer mix. TCRdb re-derived calls from the 5' RACE reads in MiXCR, one entry per CDR3 protein. The table has about a million distinct CDR3 sequences, about 44% seen once. The sequence was obtained from a man between 25 and 39 years old in good health. Material for sequencing was blood. The gene calls are TRBV6-2 or TRBV6-3 and TRBJ1-1; D is perhaps TRBD1 (5 bases). The CDR3 coding sequence is TGTGCCAGCAGTGACGACAGCCTGAACACTGAAGCTTTCTTT. As protein: CASSDDSLNTEAFF.